This T cell receptor beta chain was documented in a study of cytomegalovirus exposure and HLA in healthy donors. Broader study findings: A link between a missense DCLRE1C variant and TCR beta V- and J-gene trimming emerged from a later analysis.

PCR used 60 Vbeta primers and 13 Jbeta primers. Data came from immunoSEQ multiplex PCR; TCRdb stores just in-frame clones and leaves some out. The table has fewer than 200,000 clones, 65% to 85% seen once. On this clone: Its cognate antigen is unknown.

Healthy individuals who donated bone marrow served as the donors. The TCR sequence derives from a woman aged 50 to 60 in good health and CMV-seropositive. Source material: PBMCs.

CDR3 region: CASSQDGAGANVLTF. CDR3 sequence (DNA): TGCGCCAGCAGCCAAGATGGAGCCGGGGCCAACGTCCTGACTTTC. The chain employs TRBV4-1 and TRBJ2-6; no firm D call. Trimming removed 0 bases at V and 4 bases at J, with 7 bases between. Germline CDR1 reads MGHRA; CDR2 reads YSYEKL. This CDR3 spans 15 amino acids.